This is a list of T cell receptor beta chains from one sample in a study of cytomegalovirus exposure and HLA in healthy donors. The method was immunoSEQ multiplex PCR; TCRdb's version includes in-frame clones alone and lacks a portion of them. The sample consists of about 110,000 clones, approximately 85% of them appearing once. The sequencing sample was made of PBMCs. The receptors come from a woman under 30 in good health and CMV-seronegative. Each CDR3 is given with its conserved first and last residue. The D gene is left open where the match is weak. Expanded clones get a size class; other rows say once, few or many, or leave the size out.

D gene: TRBD1; J gene: TRBJ1-6; clone size: few; V gene: TRBV6-5; CDR3 protein: CASSYTGQGGSPLHF; CDR3 DNA: TGTGCCAGCAGTTACACGGGACAGGGTGGGTCACCCCTCCACTTT
D gene: .; J gene: TRBJ1-2; clone size: .; V gene: TRBV9; CDR3 protein: CASSVAPGIDYGYTF; CDR3 DNA: TGTGCCAGCAGCGTAGCGCCAGGGATCGACTATGGCTACACCTTC
D gene: .; J gene: TRBJ1-2; clone size: few; V gene: TRBV19; CDR3 protein: CASSSTMGYGYTF; CDR3 DNA: TGTGCCAGTAGTTCGACAATGGGCTATGGCTACACCTTC
D gene: .; J gene: TRBJ1-5; clone size: .; V gene: TRBV6-1; CDR3 protein: CASNQGSFSNQPQHF; CDR3 DNA: TGTGCCAGCAATCAGGGCTCCTTTAGCAATCAGCCCCAGCATTTT
D gene: TRBD2; J gene: TRBJ2-1; clone size: .; V gene: TRBV28; CDR3 protein: CASSPSAGAYNEQFF; CDR3 DNA: TGTGCCAGCAGTCCCTCAGCGGGGGCCTACAATGAGCAGTTCTTC
D gene: .; J gene: TRBJ2-7; clone size: .; V gene: TRBV5-1; CDR3 protein: CASSINQGSIHEQYF; CDR3 DNA: TGCGCCAGCAGCATAAACCAGGGGAGCATCCACGAGCAGTACTTC
D gene: TRBD1; J gene: TRBJ2-7; clone size: .; V gene: TRBV5-1; CDR3 protein: CASSARDSLFQYF; CDR3 DNA: TGCGCCAGCAGCGCCCGGGACAGCCTCTTTCAGTACTTC
D gene: .; J gene: TRBJ1-6; clone size: .; V gene: TRBV28; CDR3 protein: CASSRQANNSPLHF; CDR3 DNA: TGTGCCAGCAGCAGGCAGGCCAATAATTCACCCCTCCACTTT
D gene: TRBD1; J gene: TRBJ1-2; clone size: .; V gene: TRBV19; CDR3 protein: CASSIRGQDGYTF; CDR3 DNA: TGTGCCAGTAGTATCAGAGGACAGGATGGCTACACCTTC
D gene: TRBD2; J gene: TRBJ2-1; clone size: .; V gene: TRBV25-1; CDR3 protein: CASSRDYHNEQFF; CDR3 DNA: TGTGCCAGCAGCCGGGACTATCACAATGAGCAGTTCTTC
D gene: TRBD2; J gene: TRBJ2-2; clone size: once; V gene: TRBV23-1; CDR3 protein: CASSATSGGAGDTGELFF; CDR3 DNA: TGCGCCAGCAGTGCGACTAGCGGGGGGGCCGGTGACACCGGGGAGCTGTTTTTT
D gene: TRBD2; J gene: TRBJ2-7; clone size: .; V gene: TRBV27; CDR3 protein: CASSSLSGGKYEQYF; CDR3 DNA: TGTGCCAGCAGTTCCTTAAGCGGGGGAAAATACGAGCAGTACTTC
D gene: .; J gene: TRBJ2-2; clone size: .; V gene: TRBV6-4; CDR3 protein: CASSDSAANTGELFF; CDR3 DNA: TGTGCCAGCAGTGACTCGGCGGCGAACACCGGGGAGCTGTTTTTT
D gene: .; J gene: TRBJ2-3; clone size: .; V gene: TRBV30; CDR3 protein: CAWRRRGNTDTQYF; CDR3 DNA: TGTGCCTGGAGAAGACGGGGGAACACAGATACGCAGTATTTT
D gene: .; J gene: TRBJ1-1; clone size: .; V gene: TRBV7-3; CDR3 protein: CASSLMAGSEAFF; CDR3 DNA: TGTGCCAGCAGCTTAATGGCGGGAAGTGAAGCTTTCTTT
D gene: TRBD1; J gene: TRBJ2-6; clone size: .; V gene: TRBV25-1; CDR3 protein: CASSERQGSGANVLTF; CDR3 DNA: TGTGCCAGCAGTGAGCGACAGGGGTCTGGGGCCAACGTCCTGACTTTC
D gene: .; J gene: TRBJ2-1; clone size: .; V gene: TRBV13; CDR3 protein: CASSFRSGKSYEQFF; CDR3 DNA: TGTGCCAGCAGCTTTAGATCGGGAAAGTCGTATGAGCAGTTCTTC
D gene: TRBD2; J gene: TRBJ2-1; clone size: once; V gene: TRBV9; CDR3 protein: CASSVASGGSNEQFF; CDR3 DNA: TGTGCCAGCAGCGTAGCAAGCGGGGGATCAAATGAGCAGTTCTTC
D gene: .; J gene: TRBJ1-1; clone size: once; V gene: TRBV2; CDR3 protein: CASRKPGDVNTEAFF; CDR3 DNA: TGTGCCAGCAGGAAACCAGGGGATGTGAACACTGAAGCTTTCTTT
D gene: .; J gene: TRBJ1-1; clone size: .; V gene: TRBV4-1; CDR3 protein: CASSDTGTGVVNTEAFF; CDR3 DNA: TGCGCCAGCAGCGACACTGGAACAGGTGTGGTAAACACTGAAGCTTTCTTT
D gene: TRBD1; J gene: TRBJ1-2; clone size: .; V gene: TRBV6-1; CDR3 protein: CASSRTGNNYGYTF; CDR3 DNA: TGTGCCAGCAGTAGGACAGGGAACAACTATGGCTACACCTTC
D gene: .; J gene: TRBJ1-5; clone size: .; V gene: TRBV15; CDR3 protein: CATSRVSYSNQPQHF; CDR3 DNA: TGTGCCACCAGCAGAGTTAGTTATAGCAATCAGCCCCAGCATTTT
D gene: TRBD2; J gene: TRBJ2-7; clone size: .; V gene: TRBV6-1; CDR3 protein: CASLLPSGGLYEQYF; CDR3 DNA: TGTGCCAGCCTCCTTCCGAGCGGGGGCCTCTACGAGCAGTACTTC
D gene: .; J gene: TRBJ2-1; clone size: .; V gene: TRBV6-6; CDR3 protein: CASSYARQSYNEQFF; CDR3 DNA: TGTGCCAGCAGTTACGCTCGACAATCCTACAATGAGCAGTTCTTC
D gene: TRBD1; J gene: TRBJ1-6; clone size: .; V gene: TRBV7-3; CDR3 protein: CASSLSGTGGSPLHF; CDR3 DNA: TGTGCCAGCAGCTTATCCGGGACAGGGGGATCACCCCTCCACTTT
D gene: .; J gene: TRBJ1-5; clone size: .; V gene: TRBV4-2; CDR3 protein: CASSQELSQPQHF; CDR3 DNA: TGTGCCAGCAGCCAAGAGTTGAGTCAGCCCCAGCATTTT
D gene: TRBD1; J gene: TRBJ2-1; clone size: .; V gene: TRBV11-1; CDR3 protein: CASSRRQGFNEQFF; CDR3 DNA: TGTGCCAGCAGTCGGAGACAGGGGTTCAATGAGCAGTTCTTC
D gene: .; J gene: TRBJ2-7; clone size: .; V gene: TRBV21-1; CDR3 protein: CASSTGTASYEQYF; CDR3 DNA: TGTGCCAGCAGCACCGGGACAGCCTCCTACGAGCAGTACTTC
D gene: TRBD1; J gene: TRBJ2-5; clone size: .; V gene: TRBV28; CDR3 protein: CASYGTGQPQYF; CDR3 DNA: TGTGCCAGCTACGGGACAGGGCAACCCCAGTACTTC
D gene: .; J gene: TRBJ1-5; clone size: few; V gene: TRBV13; CDR3 protein: CASSFRGLNQPQHF; CDR3 DNA: TGTGCCAGCAGCTTTAGGGGTCTCAATCAGCCCCAGCATTTT
D gene: .; J gene: TRBJ1-1; clone size: .; V gene: TRBV9; CDR3 protein: CASSVGGMNTEAFF; CDR3 DNA: TGTGCCAGCAGCGTAGGAGGGATGAACACTGAAGCTTTCTTT
D gene: TRBD2; J gene: TRBJ2-1; clone size: .; V gene: TRBV2; CDR3 protein: CASRVGLAGYNEQFF; CDR3 DNA: TGTGCCAGCAGAGTCGGACTAGCGGGCTACAATGAGCAGTTCTTC
D gene: TRBD1; J gene: TRBJ1-3; clone size: .; V gene: TRBV27; CDR3 protein: CASSPNPDRVGNTIYF; CDR3 DNA: TGTGCCAGCAGCCCAAACCCGGACAGGGTCGGAAACACCATATATTTT
D gene: TRBD1; J gene: TRBJ2-1; clone size: once; V gene: TRBV6-1; CDR3 protein: CASMIRDRVHEQFF; CDR3 DNA: TGTGCCAGCATGATCCGGGACAGGGTGCATGAGCAGTTCTTC
D gene: TRBD1; J gene: TRBJ1-2; clone size: few; V gene: TRBV28; CDR3 protein: CASWGGQGKGYTF; CDR3 DNA: TGTGCCAGCTGGGGGGGACAGGGAAAAGGCTACACCTTC
D gene: .; J gene: TRBJ2-3; clone size: .; V gene: TRBV14; CDR3 protein: CASSQDSSDFTDTQYF; CDR3 DNA: TGTGCCAGCAGCCAAGATAGTTCAGACTTCACAGATACGCAGTATTTT
D gene: .; J gene: TRBJ1-1; clone size: once; V gene: TRBV29-1; CDR3 protein: CSVGVQGVEAFF; CDR3 DNA: TGCAGCGTTGGAGTCCAGGGTGTTGAAGCTTTCTTT
D gene: .; J gene: TRBJ2-7; clone size: once; V gene: TRBV27; CDR3 protein: CASSFIDRTYEQYF; CDR3 DNA: TGTGCCAGCAGCTTTATAGACAGGACCTACGAGCAGTACTTC
D gene: .; J gene: TRBJ2-1; clone size: .; V gene: TRBV5-1; CDR3 protein: CASSLSPAQGGKGLYNEQFF; CDR3 DNA: TGCGCCAGCAGCTTGTCCCCAGCCCAGGGGGGCAAGGGACTGTACAATGAGCAGTTCTTC
D gene: .; J gene: TRBJ1-3; clone size: .; V gene: TRBV27; CDR3 protein: CASSSYKQGATIYF; CDR3 DNA: TGTGCCAGCAGTTCATACAAACAGGGAGCCACCATATATTTT
D gene: .; J gene: TRBJ2-4; clone size: .; V gene: TRBV14; CDR3 protein: CASSQVASPESIQYF; CDR3 DNA: TGTGCCAGCAGCCAAGTTGCCTCTCCCGAGTCCATTCAGTACTTC
D gene: .; J gene: TRBJ2-2; clone size: once; V gene: TRBV27; CDR3 protein: CASSEWTEANTGELFF; CDR3 DNA: TGTGCCAGCAGTGAATGGACAGAAGCGAACACCGGGGAGCTGTTTTTT
D gene: .; J gene: TRBJ2-5; clone size: few; V gene: TRBV1; CDR3 protein: CTSSQDRRGPGETQYF; CDR3 DNA: TGCACCAGCAGCCAAGATCGGAGAGGCCCTGGGGAGACCCAGTACTTC
D gene: .; J gene: TRBJ1-1; clone size: once; V gene: TRBV4-1; CDR3 protein: CASSQKIPPLNTEAFF; CDR3 DNA: TGCGCCAGCAGCCAAAAAATTCCTCCCTTGAACACTGAAGCTTTCTTT
D gene: TRBD1; J gene: TRBJ2-7; clone size: few; V gene: TRBV10-3; CDR3 protein: CAISKTGDSYEQYF; CDR3 DNA: TGTGCCATCAGTAAGACAGGGGACTCCTACGAGCAGTACTTC
D gene: .; J gene: TRBJ1-2; clone size: .; V gene: TRBV2; CDR3 protein: CASTLSTEGRYGYTF; CDR3 DNA: TGTGCCAGCACGCTAAGCACAGAAGGCCGATATGGCTACACCTTC